This TCR beta chain comes out of a study of blood T cell repertoires in COVID-19. Study-wide background: Samples representing acute and convalescent COVID-19 were sourced from the United States, Italy and Spain.

Methods used by the authors: Reference gene primer amplification gave estimated nucleated cell counts. TCRdb's copy holds only in-frame clones and misses some; the assay was immunoSEQ multiplex PCR. The V and J calls and clone size are taken from that table; D and trimming were inferred from the DNA. There are approximately 230,000 clones in the sample; about nine tenths occur only once, and approximately 1.6% lies in the top ten. The V gene's germline CDR1 is MNHNY and CDR2 SVGAGI (reference sequence). The CDR3 length is 17 residues. V lost 5 bases to trimming and J lost 0 bases, with 14 bases between them.

Sequenced sample: PBMCs or T cells enriched from blood (not recorded which). This clonotype was sampled from a man in his forties who had recovered from COVID-19. This chain joins TRBV6-6 and TRBJ1-6; D is undetermined. CDR3 sequence reads: CASSPLSGSSYNSPLHF. The CDR3 coding sequence is TGTGCCAGCAGTCCCCTGTCTGGGAGCTCCTATAATTCACCCCTCCACTTT.